The following is a T cell receptor beta chain sequence with its context. The sample comes from a study of T cells in Graves' hyperthyroidism and ophthalmopathy. Clinicians diagnosed patients from clinical symptoms, serum thyroxine and TRAb, thyroid ultrasound and orbital computed tomography. This CDR3 has 15 amino acids. The V gene's germline CDR1 is SGDLS and CDR2 YYNGEE. V shed 3 bases and J 2 bases; nucleotides not matched to a gene: 4. Authors of the study amplified TCR beta CDR3 regions from RNA transcripts. The TCR CDR3 first-round RT-PCR relied on the HTBI primer set. TCRdb independently ran MiXCR on the multiplex PCR reads; one entry per CDR3 protein. The data contain about 710,000 distinct CDR3 sequences, about a sixth of them singletons.

This sequence joins TRBV9 and TRBJ1-3, with 8 bases that match TRBD1. Source material: blood. The TCR sequence derives from a man between 18 and 29 years old with Graves' hyperthyroidism. The CDR3 spells CASSEEDRAGNTIYF. CDR3 bases: TGTGCCAGCAGCGAGGAGGACAGGGCTGGAAACACCATATATTTT.